Listed below are T cell receptor beta chains from one sample, sequenced in a study of CD8+CD57+ T cells in acquired aplastic anemia. Using its own MiXCR run on the reads, TCRdb lists one record per CDR3 protein. The data show about 180,000 distinct CDR3 sequences, roughly half seen once. The material sequenced was sorted CD4+, CD8+, or CD8+CD57+ T cells (not recorded which) from PBMCs. These receptors were taken from a human donor in good health. Both conserved end residues are trimmed from each CDR3.

V: TRBV24-1; CDR3: ATSDLMLAGELF
V: TRBV5-4; CDR3: ASSLVGEGSPLH
V: TRBV7-9; CDR3: ASSFGGEGRTQY
V: TRBV24-1; CDR3: ATSATGSYEQY
V: TRBV7-3; CDR3: ASSLGSNNYGYT
V: TRBV3-1; CDR3: ASSQDLSSYEQY
V: TRBV20-1; CDR3: SAGSSYEQY
V: TRBV10-3; CDR3: AIEPGNSNEQF
V: TRBV19; CDR3: ASTDSVGSPLH
V: TRBV5-5; CDR3: VSSPWTGSGEKLF
V: TRBV20-1; CDR3: SARDGSRAPEWTGGLYEQY
V: TRBV7-8; CDR3: ASTEGNTIY
V: TRBV12-5; CDR3: ASGLRVAGGKETQY
V: TRBV4-3; CDR3: ASSQDLQAYEQY
V: TRBV10-1; CDR3: ASSEVVAGAGELF
V: TRBV10-3; CDR3: ASSLGRAVGTGELF
V: TRBV29-1; CDR3: GVEDRDYEQY
V: TRBV19; CDR3: ASSWTGGTGELF
V: TRBV20-1; CDR3: SASGDPYEQY
V: TRBV7-8; CDR3: ASSLDPPRQY
V: TRBV19; CDR3: ASRRTGGYT
V: TRBV10-2; CDR3: ASSPGRSNQPQH
V: TRBV2; CDR3: ATSDWGLAGNEQF
V: TRBV25-1; CDR3: ASSDVVGSPLH
V: TRBV12-3/TRBV12-4; CDR3: ASTSMVLNTEAF
V: TRBV30; CDR3: AWSVLPYGYT
V: TRBV7-9; CDR3: ASSTGGDYGYT
V: TRBV7-2; CDR3: ASSLRGATEQY
V: TRBV5-1; CDR3: ASTQGMGPYEQY
V: TRBV2; CDR3: ASSASLYEQY
V: TRBV11-1; CDR3: ASSLKGTSGSYNEQF
V: TRBV24-1; CDR3: ATSGDPGTAFGETQY
V: TRBV12-3/TRBV12-4; CDR3: ASSTGTSNTEAF
V: TRBV13; CDR3: ASSPFDGSSYEQY
V: TRBV10-3; CDR3: AISAGLADTQY
V: TRBV6-1; CDR3: ASLQVSQNIQY
V: TRBV19; CDR3: ASTARGPEQF
V: TRBV10-3; CDR3: ATTGTQGNEQF
V: TRBV7-2; CDR3: ASSAGDRFNEKLF
V: TRBV5-1; CDR3: ASSPGLGRGYT
V: TRBV30; CDR3: AWGTGTNEKLF
V: TRBV7-3; CDR3: ASSLGTGSFYEQY
V: TRBV7-9; CDR3: ASSPWGTEAF
V: TRBV15; CDR3: ATSRDNTRGSYEQY
V: TRBV15; CDR3: ATSDGLALADTQY
V: TRBV20-1; CDR3: SASEWAGTSTDTQY
V: TRBV5-1; CDR3: ASSLGGIDGYT
V: TRBV24-1; CDR3: ATSDGGTGTEAF
V: TRBV2; CDR3: ASSVGLGYEQY
V: TRBV20-1; CDR3: SNSGDRGYT
V: TRBV15; CDR3: ATRDGNQPQH
V: TRBV11-2; CDR3: ASSLTARGDEQL